The 5 T cell receptor beta chains in this list originate from one sample, sequenced in a study of tumor and adjacent non-tumor tissue in lung cancer. The library came from three nested PCR rounds adapted from ARM-PCR protocols. TCRdb analysed the multiplex PCR reads with MiXCR anew, one entry per CDR3 protein. The repertoire holds roughly 75,000 distinct CDR3 sequences, with around 77% as singletons. RNA was extracted from bulk tissue without any cell sorting. The sample consisted of lung tumor tissue. The receptors shown here come from a woman in her 50s with non-small cell lung cancer.

On this clonotype: Compared with germline, one end of the junction differs, possibly owing to a read error. The chain couples TRBV11-2 to TRBJ2-7; D gene uncertain. Germline assignment: CDR1 SGHAT and CDR2 FQNNGV. This CDR3 comprises 12 residues. CDR3 loop: CVSSLSSTKHYF. Written as DNA, the CDR3 is TGTGTCAGCAGTTTAAGCTCTACGAAGCATTACTTC.

Regarding this clonotype: At one of its ends the junction is not consistent with the germline gene, which may arise from a read error. The V and J genes are TRBV11-2 and TRBJ1-5, with D uncertain. CDR3 size: 15 residues. Germline lookup yields CDR1 SGHAT and CDR2 FQNNGV. As DNA, the CDR3 is TGTGCCAATAGATTTGATGGATTGAGCAATCAGCCCCAACATTTT. Protein product: CANRFDGLSNQPQHF. Looking up the rest from reference TRBV11-2 and TRBJ1-5 gives the full variable domain: EAGVAQSPRYKIIEKRQSVAFWCNPISGHATLYWYQQILGQGPKLLIQFQNNGVVDDSQLPKDRFSAERLKGVDSTLKIQPAKLEDSAVYLCANRFDGLSNQPQHFGDGTRLSIL.

V gene TRBV7-2 combines with J gene TRBJ2-5; the D is unclear. Germline-derived CDR1 and CDR2 are SGHTA and FQGNSA. The germline V and J ends were trimmed by 4 bases and 5 bases, with 17 bases remaining between them. CDR3 length: 15 amino acids. The CDR3 loop is CASSSRLGPVETQYF. CDR3 sequence (DNA): TGTGCCAGCAGCTCCCGATTAGGGCCGGTGGAGACCCAGTACTTC.

The CDR3 region has the DNA TGCGCCAGCAGCCGATTCTCGGGACTAGGGGGTCAAAGCTCCTACGAGCAGTACTTC. This translates into CASSRFSGLGGQSSYEQYF. V usage is TRBV4-1 and J usage is TRBJ2-7, with 8 bases matching TRBD2. V was clipped by 4 bases and J by 0 bases; unmatched bases: 17. The CDR3 runs 19 residues. Germline V CDR1 and CDR2: MGHRA, YSYEKL.

In its sample, this clonotype was seen once. A junction end diverges from the germline sequence, so it may reflect a read error. V gene TRBV4-2 combines with J gene TRBJ1-2; D is undetermined. From germline, CDR1 is LGHNA and CDR2 YNFKEQ. This CDR3 is 12 amino acids long. CDR3 in amino acids: CVSSHQRCGYTF. The DNA of the CDR3 is TGTGTCAGCAGCCATCAGCGCTGTGGCTACACCTTC.